The 22 T cell receptor beta chains below all came from one sample that was sequenced in a study of T cell clonality in common variable immunodeficiency. Using immunoSEQ multiplex PCR, the repertoire was profiled, and TCRdb retains in-frame clones only, with some absent. Singletons are absent from the sample, which has some 42,000 clones. The sequencing sample was made of peripheral blood mononuclear cells. Receptor source: a person between 18 and 69 years old in good health.

This clone was recorded many times. The missing CDR3 end, 3 residues past where the read stops, is filled in from the germline J gene. The genes are TRBV4-2 and TRBJ2-5; D is perhaps TRBD1 (6 bases). CDR1 and CDR2 from the germline V gene are LGHNA and YNFKEQ. The germline V and J ends were trimmed by 1 base and 2 bases, with 17 bases remaining between them. The CDR3 is made up of 17 amino acids. The CDR3 bases that were read are TGTGCCAGCAGCCAAGGCCAACAGGGCCTACTTCAAGAGACC. Amino acids: CASSQGQQGLLQET. The entire CDR3 protein reads CASSQGQQGLLQETQYF.

This clone was counted at least ten times. The read finishes 3 residues shy of the CDR3 end, and the germline J gene is used to complete it. This sequence joins TRBV7-8 and TRBJ2-2, with unresolved D. The germline V and J ends were trimmed by 1 base and 0 bases, with 12 bases remaining between them. The CDR3 sequence is 17 residues long. The germline V gene encodes CDR1 SGHVS and CDR2 FQNEAQ. The CDR3 is CASSLDNSITNTGELFF. CDR3 DNA, as far as it was read: TGTGCCAGCAGCTTAGACAACAGCATAACGAACACCGGGGAG.

This clone has just a few counts. The CDR3 is cut off 3 residues early in the read; its end comes from the germline J gene. This sequence joins TRBV7-9 and TRBJ2-7; 7 positions match TRBD1. This CDR3 is 13 amino acids long. With 2 bases clipped from V and 5 bases from J, the junction kept 3 bases outside the gene matches. From germline, CDR1 is SEHNR and CDR2 FQNEAQ (reference sequence). Partial CDR3 DNA: TGTGCCAGCAGCTTAACGACAGGGCACGAG. The encoded protein is CASSLTTGHE. In full, the CDR3 is CASSLTTGHEQYF.

The table lists this clone with many counts. The CDR3 end lies 3 residues beyond the end of the read and is filled in from the germline J gene. The chain couples TRBV4-1 to TRBJ2-7; perhaps TRBD2 as D (6 bases). CDR1 is MGHRA, CDR2 YSYEKL, per germline. The CDR3 is 17 amino acids. The germline V and J ends were trimmed by 0 bases and 2 bases, with 17 bases remaining between them. The sequenced CDR3 bases are TGCGCCAGCAGCCAAGATCCCGCGACTAGGATGGCCTACGAG. Its translation is CASSQDPATRMAYE. The complete CDR3 sequence is CASSQDPATRMAYEQYF.

This clone was picked up many times. The CDR3 reads CASRGQANTGELFF. The CDR3 bases that were read are TGTGCCAGTAGGGGTCAGGCCAACACCGGGGAG. The gene calls are TRBV19 and TRBJ2-2; D remains ambiguous. Sequencing ends 3 residues short of the CDR3 end; the germline J gene provides the rest. The CDR3 is made up of 14 amino acids. The V gene lost 6 bases and the J gene lost 2 bases, with 10 bases spanning the gap. Germline V gene sequence: CDR1 LNHDA, CDR2 SQIVND (reference sequence). Full variable domain (rest looked up from reference TRBV19 and TRBJ2-2): DGGITQSPKYLFRKEGQNVTLSCEQNLNHDAMYWYRQDPGQGLRLIYYSQIVNDFQKGDIAEGYSVSREKKESFPLTVTSAQKNPTAFYLCASRGQANTGELFFGEGSRLTVL.

This clone was observed at least ten times. The read halts 3 residues ahead of the CDR3 end, with the missing end drawn from the germline J gene. This chain connects TRBV15 to TRBJ2-3; D gene unclear. The CDR3 runs 13 residues. V was pared by 0 bases and J by 5 bases, with 6 bases between. Germline V gives CDR1 LNHNV, CDR2 YYDKDF (reference sequence). CDR3 DNA (partial): TGTGCCACCAGCAGAGATTTTCGAGATACG. It yields the protein CATSRDFRDT. The full-length CDR3 reads as CATSRDFRDTQYF.

This clone was detected a few times. The missing CDR3 end, 3 residues past where the read stops, is filled in from the germline J gene. The chain uses TRBV11-1 and TRBJ2-7; tentative D call: TRBD2 (5 bases). The CDR3 consists of 15 residues. Germline assignment: CDR1 SGHAT and CDR2 FQDESV (reference sequence). The ends were cut back, 5 bases at V and 2 bases at J, with 16 bases in the middle. The CDR3 loop reads CASSHGVTATYEQYF. Partial CDR3 DNA: TGTGCCAGCAGCCACGGGGTGACTGCGACCTACGAG.

This clone came up many times. The read comes to an end 3 residues before the CDR3 does, leaving the germline J gene to fill in the end. V and J are TRBV20-1 and TRBJ2-5, with 12 nucleotides matching TRBD2. The CDR3 runs to 13 residues. The ends lost 5 bases at V and 4 bases at J; junction bases unmatched: 2. Per germline, CDR1 DFQATT and CDR2 SNEGSKA (reference sequence). The CDR3 region is CSAPLAGGETQYF. The part of the CDR3 DNA that was read is TGCAGTGCTCCACTAGCGGGAGGAGAGACC.

In its sample, this clone was seen many times. One end of the junction varies from germline; a read error may be responsible. Read data end 3 residues before the CDR3 end; the end is taken from the germline J gene. V is TRBV4-2 and J is TRBJ2-5, with 14 nucleotides matching TRBD2. The germline gives CDR1 LGHNA, CDR2 YNFKEQ. The CDR3 spans 17 residues. Partial CDR3 DNA: TGCGCCAGCAGCCAAGAGCGACTAGCGGGAGGGCGGGAGACC. It codes for CASSQERLAGGRET. The full CDR3 reads CASSQERLAGGRETQYF.

This clone was picked up many times. The CDR3 end lies 3 residues beyond the end of the read and is filled in from the germline J gene. The V and J genes are TRBV20-1 and TRBJ1-1; D not certain. Germline CDR1 and CDR2: DFQATT and SNEGSKA (reference sequence). V shed 5 bases and J shed 0 bases, with 16 bases lying between them. The CDR3 is made up of 15 amino acids. CDR3 in amino acids: CSAFRRLSVNTEAFF. The sequenced part of the CDR3 DNA is TGCAGTGCTTTCCGCCGTCTTAGTGTGAACACTGAA.

This clone has a count of ten or more. Coverage ceases 3 residues before the CDR3 finishes, and the germline J gene fills in the end. The J gene is TRBJ2-7, the V gene TRBV7-9; 7 bases map to TRBD1. V lost 4 bases and J lost 6; bases outside the gene matches: 9. Germline V gives CDR1 SEHNR, CDR2 FQNEAQ (reference sequence). There are 14 residues in the CDR3. Partial CDR3 DNA: TGTGCCAGCAGCTCAAAACAGGGGACGGTCGAG. Protein: CASSSKQGTVE. The complete CDR3 protein is CASSSKQGTVEQYF.

In this sample, this clone turned up many times. This CDR3 is CASSLGQGAYYGYTF. The sequenced part of the CDR3 DNA is TGTGCCAGCAGCTTGGGGCAGGGGGCCTACTATGGC. The chain couples TRBV5-5 to TRBJ1-2; TRBD1 aligns across 8 bases. From the germline J gene comes the end of the CDR3, since the read stops 3 residues before it. Germline values: CDR1 SGHKS, CDR2 YYEKEE (reference sequence). The CDR3 spans 15 residues. With 0 bases clipped from V and 3 bases from J, the junction kept 4 bases outside the gene matches. Based on the CDR3 plus reference TRBV5-5 and TRBJ1-2, the full variable domain is DAGVTQSPTHLIKTRGQQVTLRCSPISGHKSVSWYQQVLGQGPQFIFQYYEKEERGRGNFPDRFSARQFPNYSSELNVNALLLGDSALYLCASSLGQGAYYGYTFGSGTRLTVV.

This clone occurred many times. The sequenced fragment ends 3 residues before the CDR3 boundary, so the rest is inferred from the germline J gene. This sequence joins TRBV12-3 or TRBV12-4 and TRBJ1-1; perhaps TRBD1 as D (6 bases). The CDR3 has 14 residues. Trimming shortened V by 0 bases and J by 4 bases, and 9 bases separated the two germline ends. The DNA read from the CDR3 is TGTGCCAGCAGTTTAGCAGGGGGAGGCACTGAA. Translating it yields CASSLAGGGTE. The entire CDR3 is CASSLAGGGTEAFF.

This clone was recorded at least ten times. The read halts 3 residues ahead of the CDR3 end, with the missing end drawn from the germline J gene. This sequence joins TRBV7-2 and TRBJ2-7; D not certain. The CDR3 is 13 residues long. The V end was cut by 5 bases, the J end by 4 bases, with 12 bases between. Germline V gene lookup returns CDR1 SGHTA and CDR2 FQGNSA. The CDR3 region is CASSLRAAYEQYF. The CDR3 DNA, read in part, is TGTGCCAGCAGCCTAAGGGCCGCTTACGAG.

The table lists this clone with many counts. The read falls 3 residues short of the CDR3 end, and the missing part is taken from the germline J gene. This sequence joins TRBV20-1 and TRBJ2-5; weak D call: TRBD2 (7 bases). CDR1 and CDR2 (germline): DFQATT, SNEGSKA (reference sequence). V dropped 0 bases and J dropped 5 bases, with 19 bases sitting between them. The CDR3 extends over 16 amino acids. The covered CDR3 bases are TGCAGTGCTAGAGATCTGTTTGGGGGGGCCTTGGAGACC. Translated: CSARDLFGGALET. The CDR3 as a whole reads CSARDLFGGALETQYF.

There are many counts of this clone. The DNA ends 3 residues before the CDR3 does, and the rest of the CDR3 is filled in from the germline J gene. The chain employs TRBV15 and TRBJ2-3, with D possibly being TRBD1 (5 bases). The germline gives CDR1 LNHNV, CDR2 YYDKDF (reference sequence). The CDR3 has 16 residues. V lost 1 base and J lost 1, with 12 bases in between. CDR3 DNA (partial): TGTGCCACCAGCAGAGCCCAGGGTTTAGGCACAGATACG. This translates into CATSRAQGLGTDT. The full CDR3 reads CATSRAQGLGTDTQYF.

This clone showed up many times. The CDR3 end lies 3 residues beyond the end of the read and is filled in from the germline J gene. V and J are TRBV10-3 and TRBJ2-1, with D maybe TRBD1 (5 bases). The V gene's germline CDR1 is ENHRY and CDR2 SYGVKD. The CDR3 runs to 15 residues. Trimming removed 3 bases at V and 1 base at J, with 10 bases between. CDR3 DNA (partial): TGTGCCATCAGTGACCCAGACAGATCCTACAATGAG. This translates into CAISDPDRSYNE. The whole CDR3 protein reads CAISDPDRSYNEQFF.

This clone has a count of ten or more. The read ends 3 residues before the CDR3 terminus; that terminus is restored from the germline J gene. The chain employs TRBV6-1 and TRBJ1-2; TRBD1 might be the D (6 bases). There are 15 residues in the CDR3. V was pared by 1 base and J by 4 bases, with 13 bases between. Germline lookup yields CDR1 MNHNS and CDR2 SASEGT. The CDR3 spells CASSEVQQGFYGYTF. Incomplete CDR3 DNA: TGTGCCAGCAGTGAAGTCCAACAGGGTTTCTATGGC.

This clone was counted a few times. The read ends 3 residues before the CDR3 terminus; that terminus is restored from the germline J gene. The chain combines TRBV7-9 with TRBJ2-1, with D hard to call. V gave up 4 bases and J gave up 8 bases, with 3 bases separating them. This CDR3 is built from 10 residues. Germline loops: CDR1 SEHNR, CDR2 FQNEAQ (reference sequence). The CDR3: CASSSDEQFF. The covered CDR3 bases are TGTGCCAGCAGCTCCGATGAG.

This clone occurred many times. The read ends 3 residues shy of where the CDR3 ends; the end is completed using the germline J gene. V is TRBV19 and J is TRBJ2-7; TRBD1 is a possible D gene (6 bases). The CDR3 consists of 14 residues. Germline CDR1 reads LNHDA; CDR2 reads SQIVND (reference sequence). V was shortened by 5 bases and J by 3 bases, with 14 bases between the two germline ends. CDR3 loop: CASSQYREFYEQYF. The part of the CDR3 DNA that was read is TGTGCCAGTAGTCAATACAGGGAATTCTACGAG. The full variable domain, its missing parts supplied by reference TRBV19 and TRBJ2-7, is DGGITQSPKYLFRKEGQNVTLSCEQNLNHDAMYWYRQDPGQGLRLIYYSQIVNDFQKGDIAEGYSVSREKKESFPLTVTSAQKNPTAFYLCASSQYREFYEQYFGPGTRLTVT.

At least ten counts were recorded for this clone. The read terminates 3 residues before the CDR3 end, so the remaining end is supplied by the germline J gene. Different DNA sequences within this sample yield the same CDR3. The chain recombines TRBV7-2 with TRBJ2-5; D gene unclear. V was shortened by 4 bases and J by 4 bases, with 10 bases between the two germline ends. Germline V gene data show CDR1 as SGHTA and CDR2 as FQGNSA. The CDR3 runs to 13 residues. This CDR3 reads CASSYEARETQYF. The part of the CDR3 DNA that was read is TGTGCCAGCAGCTATGAAGCGCGAGAGACC.

This clone was picked up many times. CDR3 region: CASSRMDSLNEKLFF. The sequenced part of the CDR3 DNA is TGTGCCAGCAGCCGAATGGACAGTCTTAATGAAAAA. The gene calls are TRBV7-9 and TRBJ1-4, with D perhaps TRBD1 (6 bases). The sequenced fragment ends 3 residues before the CDR3 boundary, so the rest is inferred from the germline J gene. The CDR3 spans 15 residues. Germline V CDR1 and CDR2: SEHNR, FQNEAQ (reference sequence). V gave up 5 bases and J gave up 4 bases, with 14 bases separating them.